This T cell receptor (beta chain) appears in the sequencing data of a study of shared clonotypes between healthy human individuals. Study as a whole: CD4 naive cells filled three plates per donor, CD4 memory three, CD8 naive two and CD8 memory one. Study-wide results and caveats: Lower generation probabilities were found for non-shared clonotypes than for those shared by all four donors.

J gave up 7 bases and V 4 bases, and 16 bases lay outside the gene matches. In germline, CDR1 is SGHAT, CDR2 FQNNGV. CDR3 length: 18 residues. Of note for this clone: The antigen is not known.

Sequencing was performed with immunoSEQ multiplex PCR; in TCRdb, only in-frame clones are kept and a portion is missing. Here the sample spans roughly 650,000 clones, around 97% being singletons. The sequenced sample consisted of naive CD4+ T cells sorted from blood. Subset defined: CD45RA+ positively selected. This TCR was sampled from a woman aged 25 to 39 in good health. V gene TRBV11-2 combines with J gene TRBJ2-1; 10 bases match TRBD2. In DNA form, the CDR3 reads TGTGCCAGCAGCTCCCGGCCGGGGGCTAGCGGGAGTTTGAATGAGCAGTTCTTC. Translating it yields CASSSRPGASGSLNEQFF. Using reference TRBV11-2 and TRBJ2-1 for the parts outside the CDR3, the full variable domain is EAGVAQSPRYKIIEKRQSVAFWCNPISGHATLYWYQQILGQGPKLLIQFQNNGVVDDSQLPKDRFSAERLKGVDSTLKIQPAKLEDSAVYLCASSSRPGASGSLNEQFFGPGTRLTVL.